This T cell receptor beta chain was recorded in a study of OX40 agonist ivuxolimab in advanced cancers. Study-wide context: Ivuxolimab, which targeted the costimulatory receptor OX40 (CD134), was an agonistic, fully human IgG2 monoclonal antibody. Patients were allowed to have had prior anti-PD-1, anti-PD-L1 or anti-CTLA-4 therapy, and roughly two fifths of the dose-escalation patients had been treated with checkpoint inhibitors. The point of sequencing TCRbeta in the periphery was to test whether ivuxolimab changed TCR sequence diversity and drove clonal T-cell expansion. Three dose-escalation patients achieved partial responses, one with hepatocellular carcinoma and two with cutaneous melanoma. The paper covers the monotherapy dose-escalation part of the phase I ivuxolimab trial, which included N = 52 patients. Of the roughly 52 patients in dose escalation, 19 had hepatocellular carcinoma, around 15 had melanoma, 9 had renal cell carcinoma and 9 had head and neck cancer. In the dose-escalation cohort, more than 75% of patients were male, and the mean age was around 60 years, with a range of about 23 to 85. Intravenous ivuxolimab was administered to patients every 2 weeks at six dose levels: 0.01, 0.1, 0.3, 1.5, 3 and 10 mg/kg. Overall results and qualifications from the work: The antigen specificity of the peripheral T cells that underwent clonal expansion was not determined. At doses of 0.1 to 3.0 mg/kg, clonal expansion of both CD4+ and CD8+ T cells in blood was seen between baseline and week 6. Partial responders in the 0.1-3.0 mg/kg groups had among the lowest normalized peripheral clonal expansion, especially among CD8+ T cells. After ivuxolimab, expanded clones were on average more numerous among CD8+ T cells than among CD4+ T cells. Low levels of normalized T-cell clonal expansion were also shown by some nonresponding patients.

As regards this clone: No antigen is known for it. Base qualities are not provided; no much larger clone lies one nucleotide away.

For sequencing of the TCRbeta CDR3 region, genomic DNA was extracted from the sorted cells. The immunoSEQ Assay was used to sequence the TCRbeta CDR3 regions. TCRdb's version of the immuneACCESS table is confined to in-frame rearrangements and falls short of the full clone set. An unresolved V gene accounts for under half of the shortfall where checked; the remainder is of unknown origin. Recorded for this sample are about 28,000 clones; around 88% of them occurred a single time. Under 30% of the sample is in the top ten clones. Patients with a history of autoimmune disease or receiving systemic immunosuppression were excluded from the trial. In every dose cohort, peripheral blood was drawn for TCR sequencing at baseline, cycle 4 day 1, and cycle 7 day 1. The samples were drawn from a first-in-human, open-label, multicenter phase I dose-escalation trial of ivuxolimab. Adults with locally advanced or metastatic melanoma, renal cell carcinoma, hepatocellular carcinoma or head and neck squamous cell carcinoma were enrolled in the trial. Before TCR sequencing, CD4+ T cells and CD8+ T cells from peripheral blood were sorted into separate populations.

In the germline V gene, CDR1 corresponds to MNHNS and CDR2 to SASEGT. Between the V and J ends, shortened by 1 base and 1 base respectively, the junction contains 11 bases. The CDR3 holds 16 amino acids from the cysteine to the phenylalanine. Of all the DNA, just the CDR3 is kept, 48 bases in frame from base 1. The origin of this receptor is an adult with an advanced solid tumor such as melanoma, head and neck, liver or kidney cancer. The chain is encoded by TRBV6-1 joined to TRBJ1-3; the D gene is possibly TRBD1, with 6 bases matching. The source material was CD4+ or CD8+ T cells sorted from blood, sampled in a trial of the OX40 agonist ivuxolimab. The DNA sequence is TGTGCCAGCAGTGAAGAGGAGGGGACATCTGGAAACACCATATATTTT. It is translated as CASSEEEGTSGNTIYF.